The present T cell receptor (beta chain) was sequenced within a study of PD-L1 blockade in urothelial cancer. For the study at large: Patients had undergone 0 to 3 prior chemotherapy regimens. Blood was tested 3 weeks (second dose) and 6 weeks into treatment.

This clone showed up just a few times. The antigen is not known. Stated time point: pretreatment peripheral blood. Regarding the study as a whole: Clones that were tumor-associated expanded more in the blood of durable-benefit patients at 3 weeks.

The repertoire was sequenced with immunoSEQ multiplex PCR; TCRdb's copy has only in-frame clones and lacks some. The sample records about 45,000 clones, more than 70% being singletons. V was cut by 3 bases and J by 6 bases, with 11 bases left in between. Germline V gene lookup returns CDR1 LGHNA and CDR2 YSLEER. The CDR3 has 13 residues. The sequence came from a donor over 35 with urothelial cancer. The source material was PBMCs, sampled around atezolizumab (anti-PD-L1) treatment. The J gene is TRBJ1-1, the V gene TRBV4-3, with D possibly being TRBD1 (6 bases). CDR3 nucleotides: TGCGCCAGCAGCCACGAGGGGGTGGCTGAAGCTTTCTTT. Protein sequence: CASSHEGVAEAFF.